The 31 T cell receptor beta chains in this list originate from one sample, sequenced in a study of T-cell memory formation after mild COVID-19. TCRdb reprocessed the 5' RACE reads with MiXCR, giving one entry per CDR3 protein. Here the sample spans about 57,000 distinct CDR3 sequences, 10% to 15% being singletons. Sequenced material: PBMCs or a T cell subset sorted from them (not recorded which). Source of these receptors: a man younger than 35 who had mild COVID-19 (a few samples of this study predate the infection). Cell type and time point are not known.

J is TRBJ1-4 and V is TRBV6-1; D might be TRBD1 (6 bases). CDR1 and CDR2 from the germline V gene are MNHNS and SASEGT. The length of the CDR3 is 12 residues. V was trimmed by 7 bases and J by 10 bases, leaving 13 bases between them. CDR3 amino acids: CASTSEDRKLFF. DNA of the CDR3: TGTGCCAGCACGAGTGAGGACAGAAAACTGTTTTTT.

This clonotype came up a few times. The CDR3 sequence: CASSTTGNYGYTF. CDR3 nucleotides: TGCGCCAGCAGCACCACAGGGAACTATGGCTACACCTTC. This rearrangement joins TRBV5-1 to TRBJ1-2; TRBD1 is a possible D gene (6 bases). The ends were cut back, 4 bases at V and 2 bases at J, with 9 bases in the middle. This CDR3 is 13 amino acids long. CDR1 and CDR2 (germline): SGHRS, YFSETQ.

This clonotype was observed many times. J is TRBJ2-1 and V is TRBV7-2; D gene unclear. This CDR3 spans 15 amino acids. Trimming took off 5 bases at V and 6 bases at J, with 17 bases between the two ends. CDR1 is SGHTA and CDR2 is FQGNSA in the germline V gene. The DNA of the CDR3 is TGTGCCAGCAGCCCGTACATGGGGAATTCCAATGAGCAGTTCTTC. It codes for CASSPYMGNSNEQFF.

This clonotype was detected many times. CDR3 nucleotide sequence: TGTGCCAGCAGTTTGAAACAGTACACTGAAGCTTTCTTT. Its translation: CASSLKQYTEAFF. V gene TRBV28 combines with J gene TRBJ1-1; D remains unclear. This CDR3 is built from 13 residues. Trimming took off 3 bases at V and 3 bases at J, with 8 bases between the two ends. Germline values: CDR1 MDHEN, CDR2 SYDVKM.

V and J are TRBV6-5 and TRBJ2-7, with D possibly TRBD2 on 6 matching bases. Trimming removed 3 bases from V and 2 bases from J, with 11 bases in between. Germline-derived CDR1 and CDR2 are MNHEY and SVGAGI. There are 14 residues in the CDR3. CDR3 sequence: CASSYQGGPYEQYF. For the CDR3, the DNA is TGTGCCAGCAGTTATCAAGGAGGGCCCTACGAGCAGTACTTC.

The rearrangement links TRBV7-3 to TRBJ2-1; 8 bases are a match to TRBD2. The V gene end was trimmed by 2 bases and the J gene end by 7 bases; junction bases not matched to a gene: 10. The CDR3 sequence is 16 residues long. CDR1 SGHTA and CDR2 FQGTGA come from the germline V gene. CDR3 DNA: TGTGCCAGCAGCTTAGTCTCAGGGACTAGTGTTAATGAGCAGTTCTTC. Translation: CASSLVSGTSVNEQFF.

For this clonotype: An end of the junction differs from the germline gene, which may be a read error. The chain is built from TRBV7-7 and TRBJ2-1; D is tentatively TRBD1 or TRBD2 (5 bases each). The CDR3 is 15 amino acids. Germline values: CDR1 SSHAT, CDR2 FNYEAQ (reference sequence). The CDR3 region is CASSLGSGHNNEQFF. The CDR3 bases are TGTGCTAGCAGCTTAGGTTCGGGGCATAACAATGAGCAGTTCTTC.

This clonotype was seen a handful of times. The chain uses TRBV7-8 and TRBJ1-2; D is uncertain. Per the germline V gene, CDR1 is SGHVS and CDR2 is FQNEAQ. The length of the CDR3 is 16 residues. V lost 5 bases to trimming and J lost 3 bases, with 19 bases between them. Written as DNA, the CDR3 is TGTGCCAGCAGCCCGCGTGAGGGCCCTGGGGACTATGGCTACACCTTC. Protein product: CASSPREGPGDYGYTF.

Only a few counts were recorded for this clonotype. The rearrangement links TRBV10-2 to TRBJ2-7; no clear D. Looked up from germline, CDR1 is WSHSY and CDR2 is SAAADI. Between the trimmed V and J ends, which lost 4 bases and 3 bases, there was a span of 7 bases. There are 12 residues in the CDR3. This CDR3 reads CASSVSLYEQYV. The CDR3 DNA is TGCGCCAGCAGTGTTTCCCTCTACGAGCAGTACGTC.

The chain combines TRBV6-2 or TRBV6-3 with TRBJ2-1; tentatively, D is TRBD2 (6 bases). The CDR3 spans 16 residues. V gave up 5 bases and J gave up 3 bases, with 17 bases separating them. Per the germline V gene, CDR1 is MNHEY and CDR2 is SVGEGT. CDR3 sequence reads: CASSNPRRGFYNEQFF. In DNA, the CDR3 is TGTGCCAGCAGTAATCCTAGGCGGGGATTCTACAATGAGCAGTTCTTC.

This clonotype was seen a handful of times. This chain joins TRBV12-3 or TRBV12-4 and TRBJ1-6, with D possibly matching TRBD1 (5 bases). Trimming left V 1 base short and J 7 bases short, with 8 bases between. This CDR3 contains 14 residues. The CDR3 coding sequence is TGTGCCAGCAGTTTAGGCAGGGAGAATTCACCCCTCCACTTT. Its protein is CASSLGRENSPLHF.

The rearrangement uses TRBV2 and TRBJ1-1, with D hard to call. Trimming stripped 8 bases from V and 8 bases from J, with 18 bases between. The CDR3 is 13 amino acids. CDR1 and CDR2 (germline): SNHLY, FYNNEI. The CDR3 sequence: CASLREGGLEAFF. The CDR3 coding sequence is TGTGCCAGCTTGAGGGAGGGAGGCCTCGAAGCTTTCTTT.

There are many counts of this clonotype. This chain connects TRBV3-1 to TRBJ2-3; 8 bases fit TRBD1. Germline assignment: CDR1 LGHDT and CDR2 YNNKEL (reference sequence). After removal of 5 bases from V and 1 base from J, the junction contained 2 bases not matched to a gene. The CDR3 consists of 14 residues. CDR3 DNA sequence: TGTGCCAGCAGCAGGGACAGGCGCACAGATACGCAGTATTTT. This translates into CASSRDRRTDTQYF.

In this sample, this clonotype turned up many times. V is TRBV7-2 and J is TRBJ2-2; no firm D call. The CDR3 length is 13 residues. Trimming pared 5 bases from V and 3 bases from J, leaving 7 bases between. The V gene's germline CDR1 is SGHTA and CDR2 FQGNSA. CDR3 in DNA: TGTGCCAGCAGCCCCCAGGACACCGGGGAGCTGTTTTTT. Its translation: CASSPQDTGELFF.

The V and J genes are TRBV7-2 and TRBJ1-4, with 8 bases fitting TRBD1. CDR3 length: 13 amino acids. With V trimmed by 5 bases and J by 11 bases, 7 bases remained unmatched. Germline V lookup: CDR1 SGHTA, CDR2 FQGNSA. The CDR3 DNA is TGTGCCAGCAGCCTCGGGACAGGCGGGAAACTGTTTTTT. It codes for CASSLGTGGKLFF. Full variable domain (outside the CDR3, taken from reference TRBV7-2 and TRBJ1-4): GAGVSQSPSNKVTEKGKDVELRCDPISGHTALYWYRQSLGQGLEFLIYFQGNSAPDKSGLPSDRFSAERTGGSVSTLTIQRTQQEDSAVYLCASSLGTGGKLFFGSGTQLSVL.

The chain is built from TRBV11-2 and TRBJ1-6; D is undetermined. Germline-derived CDR1 and CDR2 are SGHAT and FQNNGV. The CDR3 spans 13 residues. The V gene lost 5 bases and the J gene lost 7 bases, with 9 bases spanning the gap. CDR3: CASSQHDNSPLHF. Written as DNA, the CDR3 is TGTGCCAGCAGCCAGCATGACAATTCACCCCTCCACTTT.

The CDR3 spells CASSSLGRGPYEQYV. In DNA, the CDR3 is TGTGCCAGCAGTTCTTTAGGCAGGGGGCCTTACGAGCAGTACGTC. The chain carries TRBV7-9 and TRBJ2-7; 8 positions agree with TRBD1. The ends lost 6 bases at V and 4 bases at J; junction bases unmatched: 11. The CDR3 consists of 15 residues. CDR1 and CDR2 from the germline V gene are SEHNR and FQNEAQ (reference sequence).

The gene calls are TRBV7-9 and TRBJ1-1; 11 bases map to TRBD1. Germline V gene lookup returns CDR1 SEHNR and CDR2 FQNEAQ (reference sequence). CDR3 length: 17 amino acids. Trimming removed 6 bases from V and 0 bases from J; junction bases left unmatched: 9. CDR3 coding DNA: TGTGCCAGCAGGCCTACCGGGACAGGGGGGATGAACACTGAAGCTTTCTTT. Its translation is CASRPTGTGGMNTEAFF.

This clonotype was observed at least ten times. The chain links TRBV9 to TRBJ2-5, with no clear D. V was shortened by 0 bases and J by 1 base, with 7 bases between the two germline ends. Per the germline V gene, CDR1 is SGDLS and CDR2 is YYNGEE. The CDR3 totals 14 residues. CDR3 region: CASSVDGSQETQYF. For the CDR3, the DNA is TGTGCCAGCAGCGTAGACGGATCCCAAGAGACCCAGTACTTC.

This clonotype was seen at least ten times. The chain links TRBV5-6 to TRBJ2-7, with 7 bases fitting TRBD1. The CDR3 has 13 amino acids. V gave up 3 bases and J gave up 5 bases; unmatched junction bases: 5. The germline V gene encodes CDR1 SGHDT and CDR2 YYEEEE. The CDR3 here is CASSYRGVDEQYF. The CDR3 nucleotides are TGTGCCAGCAGCTACAGGGGCGTGGACGAGCAGTACTTC.

This clonotype was seen a handful of times. This rearrangement joins TRBV24-1 to TRBJ1-6; a possible D gene is TRBD1 (5 bases). Germline lookup yields CDR1 KGHDR and CDR2 SFDVKD. This CDR3 is built from 17 residues. V was shortened by 5 bases and J by 7 bases, with 20 bases between the two germline ends. In nucleotides, the CDR3 is TGTGCCACCAGTGTTACCCGACCGCGGGGGAAAAATTCACCCCTCCACTTT. Translation gives CATSVTRPRGKNSPLHF.

This chain links TRBV4-3 with TRBJ1-1; 8 nucleotides match TRBD1. CDR3 length equals 16 residues. Germline trimming cut 1 base from V and 5 bases from J; bases unmatched to any gene: 9. Looked up from germline, CDR1 is LGHNA and CDR2 is YSLEER. CDR3 region: CASSQGIGTGATEAFF. The CDR3 DNA reads TGCGCCAGCAGCCAAGGGATCGGGACAGGAGCTACTGAAGCTTTCTTT.

The chain joins TRBV7-2 to TRBJ2-3; 7 bases agree with TRBD2. Trimming took 0 bases from V and 1 from J; bases not matched to a gene: 4. This CDR3 comprises 16 residues. Per germline, CDR1 SGHTA and CDR2 FQGNSA. The CDR3 nucleotides are TGTGCCAGCAGCTTAGCGCCGCTAGCGGGCACAGATACGCAGTATTTT. Its protein product is CASSLAPLAGTDTQYF.

This clonotype was seen many times. This chain uses TRBV4-2 with TRBJ1-2, with D perhaps TRBD1 (5 bases). The V gene's germline CDR1 is LGHNA and CDR2 YNFKEQ. The CDR3 is 17 amino acids. The ends were cut back, 0 bases at V and 5 bases at J, with 19 bases in the middle. The CDR3 loop reads CASSQDASGAGGYGYTF. CDR3 bases: TGTGCCAGCAGCCAAGATGCGTCGGGCGCTGGGGGGTATGGCTACACCTTC.

The chain links TRBV2 to TRBJ1-1; D ambiguous. Germline V gene data show CDR1 as SNHLY and CDR2 as FYNNEI. V was clipped by 5 bases and J by 5 bases, with 15 bases between them. The CDR3 totals 14 residues. The CDR3 reads CASSTVSSDTEAFF. The DNA of the CDR3 is TGTGCCAGCAGTACCGTGTCTTCAGATACTGAAGCTTTCTTT.

DNA for the CDR3: TGTGCCAGCAGCACCGGGACACGCACAGATACGCAGTATTTT. It specifies CASSTGTRTDTQYF. V gene TRBV5-8 combines with J gene TRBJ2-3; possible D gene TRBD1, 6 bases. The CDR3 sequence is 14 residues long. Germline-derived CDR1 and CDR2 are SGHTS and YDEGEE. V was cut by 4 bases and J by 1 base, with 10 bases left in between.

In its sample, this clonotype is medium-sized. V gene TRBV6-2 or TRBV6-3 combines with J gene TRBJ2-5; TRBD2 matches at 7 bases. Trimming cost V 2 bases and J 4 bases; bases outside gene matches: 4. The CDR3 contains 14 residues. Germline V lookup: CDR1 MNHEY, CDR2 SVGEGT. CDR3 region: CASSYEGGVETQYF. CDR3 nucleotides: TGTGCCAGCAGTTACGAGGGAGGGGTAGAGACCCAGTACTTC.

This clonotype was found once. Being one base from a much bigger clone, this may be a read error. The V call is TRBV27, the J call TRBJ1-5; D not resolved. Germline CDR1 and CDR2: MNHEY and SMNVEV (reference sequence). The CDR3 covers 14 residues. CDR3 DNA: TGTGTCAGCAGTTTAAGTTGGGGAGGCCAGCCCCAGCATTTT. This codes for CVSSLSWGGQPQHF.

This chain uses TRBV20-1 with TRBJ2-1; 7 positions agree with TRBD2. Germline CDR1 reads DFQATT; CDR2 reads SNEGSKA (reference sequence). The CDR3 spans 14 residues. V gave up 3 bases and J gave up 3 bases; unmatched junction bases: 5. The CDR3 coding sequence is TGCAGTGCTAGCGAGCGGGGTTACTACAATGAGCAGTTCTTC. Protein product: CSASERGYYNEQFF.

This chain connects TRBV23-1 to TRBJ1-5; 12 bases are a match to TRBD1. TRBV23-1 is recorded as an ORF, its role being uncertain. V shed 2 bases, J shed 1 base, and the junction held 9 bases outside the gene matches. The CDR3 is made up of 19 amino acids. CDR3 nucleotide sequence: TGCGCCAGCAGTCAACCCTCGGGACAGGGGGCTGAAAGCAATCAGCCCCAGCATTTT. Encoded protein: CASSQPSGQGAESNQPQHF.

Comments on this clonotype: A read error is possible here, since a much larger clone lies one base away. The chain recombines TRBV7-2 with TRBJ2-3; the D is unclear. In germline, CDR1 is SGHTA, CDR2 FQGNSA. The CDR3 sequence is 13 residues long. Trimming removed 4 bases from V and 6 bases from J, with 11 bases in between. The CDR3 nucleotides are TGTGCCAGCAGCTCAGCAAAGGAGGATACGCAGTATTTT. Translating gives CASSSAKEDTQYF.